This record covers a single TCR beta chain. Its antigen remains unknown. Positively selected for CCR7, the CD45RO-negative cells used as naive CD8 cells excluded terminally differentiated effector memory CD45RA+ cells. Those who donated, Caucasian adults without exception, all lived in Nashville, Tennessee. These data are taken from a study of shared clonotypes between healthy human individuals. Overall study context: The study enrolled a couple of women and a few men aged 18 to 49. Whole-study findings and limits: It was the few donors that limited the genetic and exposure-history diversity represented.

Each replicate PCR on the sorted subsets used approximately 200 ng DNA (roughly 32,000 T cell genomes). Profiling relied on immunoSEQ multiplex PCR, and the TCRdb table lists in-frame clones only, not all of them. The sample includes around 2,100,000 clones, less than 95% of them seen just once. The CDR3 totals 16 residues. Per germline, CDR1 SGHVS and CDR2 FQNEAQ. V was pared by 4 bases and J by 7 bases, with 9 bases of the junction left unmatched. This TCR came from a man aged 18 to 30 in good health. The rearrangement uses TRBV7-8 and TRBJ1-6, with TRBD1 matching 8 bases. Sequenced: naive CD8+ T cells sorted from blood. The CDR3 here is CASSSVGQGGNSPLHF. The CDR3 nucleotides read TGTGCCAGCAGCTCCGTTGGACAGGGCGGAAATTCACCCCTCCACTTT.